The present TCR beta chain was sequenced within a study of T cells in tuberculosis. Study-wide points: Smaller alpha distances in active tuberculosis partly reflected shorter CDR3-alpha lengths.

Indicated time point: new active TB diagnosis, blood taken before or within 7 days of starting treatment. Confirmation came from sputum smear and/or culture positivity for M. tuberculosis. About this clone itself: Its specificity is unknown.

Here immunoSEQ multiplex PCR was the method, and the copy in TCRdb shows in-frame clones only, minus some. The table includes more than 20,000 clones, about 85% detected once. Trimming cost V 1 base and J 4 bases; bases outside gene matches: 8. The germline V gene encodes CDR1 SGHTA and CDR2 FQGNSA. The CDR3 contains 16 residues. The material was PBMCs, obtained at tuberculosis diagnosis. The chain joins TRBV7-2 to TRBJ2-7; 9 positions match TRBD1. This TCR derives from an adult with tuberculosis. CDR3 coding DNA: TGTGCCAGCAGCTTAGGGGACAGGGCGCGATCGTACGAGCAGTACTTC. Encoded protein: CASSLGDRARSYEQYF.